This T cell receptor (beta chain) was sequenced in a study of shared clonotypes between healthy human individuals. Assay: immunoSEQ multiplex PCR; the TCRdb copy retains only in-frame clones and omits some. The sample includes about 2 million clones, around 95% of them seen just once. Remarks on this clone: The same CDR3 also results from other DNA sequences found in this sample.

Germline values: CDR1 SGHTA, CDR2 FQGNSA. The CDR3 sequence is 13 residues long. The V gene lost 3 bases and the J gene lost 2 bases, with 4 bases spanning the gap. This sequence joins TRBV7-2 and TRBJ2-2; the D is unclear. The source is a man between 18 and 35 years old in good health. Source material: naive CD4+ T cells sorted from blood. Documented subset: CD45RA+ positively selected. This chain's CDR3 is CASSFPNTGELFF. The CDR3 bases are TGTGCCAGCAGCTTCCCAAACACCGGGGAGCTGTTTTTT.